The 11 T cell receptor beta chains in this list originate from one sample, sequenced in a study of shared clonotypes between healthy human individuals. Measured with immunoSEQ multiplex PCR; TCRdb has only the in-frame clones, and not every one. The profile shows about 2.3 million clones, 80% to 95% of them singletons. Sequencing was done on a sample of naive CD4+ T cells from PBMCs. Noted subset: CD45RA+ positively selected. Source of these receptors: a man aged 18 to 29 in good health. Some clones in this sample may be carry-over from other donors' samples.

The CDR3 is CASSLRGSSHSNEQFF. CDR3 sequence (DNA): TGTGCCAGCAGCTTGAGAGGGAGTAGCCATAGCAATGAGCAGTTCTTC. The chain carries TRBV11-1 and TRBJ2-1; possible D gene TRBD2, 5 bases. Germline V gene lookup returns CDR1 SGHAT and CDR2 FQDESV (reference sequence). The CDR3 spans 16 residues. V lost 3 bases and J lost 6, with 18 bases in between.

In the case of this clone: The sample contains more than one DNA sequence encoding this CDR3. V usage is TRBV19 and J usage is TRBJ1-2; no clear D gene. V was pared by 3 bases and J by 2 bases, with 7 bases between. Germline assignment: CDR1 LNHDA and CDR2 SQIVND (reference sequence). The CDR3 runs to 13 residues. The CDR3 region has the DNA TGTGCCAGTAGTATCGGCGGGAACTATGGCTACACCTTC. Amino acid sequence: CASSIGGNYGYTF.

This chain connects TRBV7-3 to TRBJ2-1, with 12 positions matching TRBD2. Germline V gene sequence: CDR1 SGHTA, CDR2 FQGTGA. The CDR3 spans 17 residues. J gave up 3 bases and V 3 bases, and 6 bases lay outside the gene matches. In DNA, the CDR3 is TGTGCCAGCAGCTTTCTAGCGGGAGGGCCTAACTACAATGAGCAGTTCTTC. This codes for CASSFLAGGPNYNEQFF.

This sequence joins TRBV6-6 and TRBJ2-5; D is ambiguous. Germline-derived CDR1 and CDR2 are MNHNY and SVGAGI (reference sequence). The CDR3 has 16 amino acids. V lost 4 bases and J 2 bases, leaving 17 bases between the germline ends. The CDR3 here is CASSLSDTNGQETQYF. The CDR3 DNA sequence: TGTGCCAGCAGTTTATCAGACACGAACGGGCAAGAGACCCAGTACTTC.

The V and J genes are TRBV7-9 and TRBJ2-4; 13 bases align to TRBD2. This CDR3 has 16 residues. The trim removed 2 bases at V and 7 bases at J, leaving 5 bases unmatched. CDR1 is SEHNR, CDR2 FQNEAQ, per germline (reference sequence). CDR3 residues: CASSLKLAGGLNIQYF. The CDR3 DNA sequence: TGTGCCAGCAGCTTAAAACTAGCGGGAGGGTTGAACATTCAGTACTTC.

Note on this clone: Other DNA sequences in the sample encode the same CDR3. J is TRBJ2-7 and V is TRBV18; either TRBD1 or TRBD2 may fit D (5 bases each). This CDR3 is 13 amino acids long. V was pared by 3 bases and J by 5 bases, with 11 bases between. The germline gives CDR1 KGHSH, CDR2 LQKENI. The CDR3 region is CASSPRRDHEQYF. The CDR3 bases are TGTGCCAGCTCACCTCGAAGGGACCACGAGCAGTACTTC.

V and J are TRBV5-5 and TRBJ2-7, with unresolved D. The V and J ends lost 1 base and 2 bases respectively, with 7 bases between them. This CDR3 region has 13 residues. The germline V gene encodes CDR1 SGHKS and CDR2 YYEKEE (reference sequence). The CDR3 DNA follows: TGTGCCAGCAGCTTGTGGACGCCCTACGAGCAGTACTTC. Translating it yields CASSLWTPYEQYF.

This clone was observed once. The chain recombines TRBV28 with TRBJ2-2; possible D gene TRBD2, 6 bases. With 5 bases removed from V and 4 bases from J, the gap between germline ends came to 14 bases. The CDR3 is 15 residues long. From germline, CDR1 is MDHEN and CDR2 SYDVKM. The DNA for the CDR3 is TGTGCCAGCAGTCCCCCGGGACTCATCACCGGGGAGCTGTTTTTT. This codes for CASSPPGLITGELFF.

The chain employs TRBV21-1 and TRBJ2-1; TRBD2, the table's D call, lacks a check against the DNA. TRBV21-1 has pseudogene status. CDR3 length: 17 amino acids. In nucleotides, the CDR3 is TGTGCCAGCAGCACACAACGGGGGAGCGAAGGTTACAATGAGCAGTTCTTC. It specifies CASSTQRGSEGYNEQFF.

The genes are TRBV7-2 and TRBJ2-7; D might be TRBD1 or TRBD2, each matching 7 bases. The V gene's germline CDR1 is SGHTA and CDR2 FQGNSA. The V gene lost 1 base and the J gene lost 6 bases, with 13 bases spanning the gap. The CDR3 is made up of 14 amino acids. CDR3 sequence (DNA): TGTGCCAGCAGCTTAGGCAGGGGGGGCCTCGAGCAGTACTTC. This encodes CASSLGRGGLEQYF.

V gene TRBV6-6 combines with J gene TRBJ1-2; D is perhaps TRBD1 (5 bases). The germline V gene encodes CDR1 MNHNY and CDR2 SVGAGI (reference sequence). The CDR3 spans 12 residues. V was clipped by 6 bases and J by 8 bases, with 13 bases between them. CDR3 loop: CASRGREYGYTF. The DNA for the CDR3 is TGTGCCAGCAGGGGCAGGGAGTACGGCTACACCTTC.